Below, one T cell receptor (beta chain) is given with its context. The data stem from a study of blood T cell repertoires in COVID-19. Across the whole study: COVID-19 samples from acute and convalescent phases originated in the United States, Italy and Spain. PBMCs, B-cell-depleted T cells, or T cells were the source of the cDNA or gDNA that made up the material.

Germline CDR1 reads MNHEY; CDR2 reads SVGAGI. The CDR3 extends over 12 amino acids. V lost 6 bases and J lost 16; bases outside the gene matches: 7. As handled by the study authors: Amplifying reference gene primers gave estimates of nucleated cell counts. Generated by immunoSEQ multiplex PCR, the TCRdb table keeps only in-frame clones and is missing some. V, J and clone size derive from that table, while D and trimming were established from the DNA sequence. The repertoire holds about 120,000 clones, around 86% seen once, with 12% in the top ten. Sequencing was performed on peripheral blood. The receptor was isolated from a man aged 60 to 69 with acute or convalescent COVID-19. The rearrangement joins TRBV6-5 to TRBJ2-1, with 12 bases matching TRBD2. The CDR3 here is CASSATSGRSFF. The CDR3 bases are TGTGCCAGCAGCGCGACTAGCGGGAGATCTTTCTTC.